This TCR beta chain is drawn from a study of cytomegalovirus exposure and HLA in healthy donors. Study-wide points: Presence/absence comparisons presumed near-even sequencing depth among donors.

About this clone: The antigen is undetermined.

Healthy bone marrow donors made up the donors. Germline V CDR1 and CDR2: MNHEY, SMNVEV (reference sequence). V was trimmed by 7 bases and J by 9 bases, leaving 15 bases between them. The CDR3 sequence is 13 residues long. Primers included in the PCR were 60 Vbeta and 13 Jbeta primers. Sequencing was performed with immunoSEQ multiplex PCR; in TCRdb, only in-frame clones are kept and a portion is missing. The sample consists of roughly 150,000 clones, around 83% of them appearing once. Sequences were obtained from PBMCs. The V and J genes are TRBV27 and TRBJ1-4; D not resolved. This TCR derives from a man aged 25 to 40 in good health and CMV-seropositive. The CDR3 sequence is CASTGYGDKKLFF. The CDR3 DNA sequence: TGTGCCAGCACGGGGTATGGAGATAAAAAACTGTTTTTT.